This paragraph reports one TCR beta chain. The data were obtained in a study of control samples from healthy donors and cancer patients. Sequencing was performed with immunoSEQ multiplex PCR; in TCRdb, only in-frame clones are kept and a portion is missing. The data contain around 95,000 clones, approximately 86% of them seen just once; the ten biggest clones take up approximately 19%. The germline V gene has CDR1 ENHRY and CDR2 SYGVKD. CDR3 length: 15 residues. V was clipped by 5 bases and J by 3 bases; unmatched bases: 4. This sequence was found in a young man in good health. The specimen sequenced was blood. This sequence joins TRBV10-3 and TRBJ2-1, with 10 bases matching TRBD1. This CDR3 is CAISKGQGIYNEQFF. The CDR3 DNA follows: TGTGCCATCAGTAAGGGACAGGGGATCTACAATGAGCAGTTCTTC.